These 23 T cell receptor beta chains were all obtained from the same sample, sequenced in a study of blood T cell repertoires in COVID-19. Using immunoSEQ multiplex PCR, the repertoire was profiled, and TCRdb retains in-frame clones only, with some absent. This sample yields more than 55,000 clones, of which roughly four fifths are seen a single time; 6% to 7% belongs to the top ten. The specimen was peripheral blood. Receptor source: a woman between 45 and 65 years old with active or convalescent COVID-19.

In this sample, this clone turned up a few times. V usage is TRBV27 and J usage is TRBJ1-4; D unresolved. The ends were cut back, 4 bases at V and 5 bases at J, with 11 bases in the middle. CDR1 and CDR2 from the germline V gene are MNHEY and SMNVEV (reference sequence). This CDR3 is 14 amino acids long. The CDR3 region has the DNA TGTGCCAGCAGTTCCTGGACGGGAAATGAAAAACTGTTTTTT. Residues: CASSSWTGNEKLFF. The full variable domain, with the rest looked up from reference TRBV27 and TRBJ1-4, is EAQVTQNPRYLITVTGKKLTVTCSQNMNHEYMSWYRQDPGLGLRQIYYSMNVEVTDKGDVPEGYKVSRKEKRNFPLILESPSPNQTSLYFCASSSWTGNEKLFFGSGTQLSVL.

The rearrangement joins TRBV9 to TRBJ1-1; D may be TRBD1 (5 bases). In germline, CDR1 is SGDLS, CDR2 YYNGEE. Trimming cost V 2 bases and J 2 bases, with 13 bases left between them. The CDR3 runs 15 residues. CDR3: CASSVTQEINTEAFF. CDR3 DNA: TGTGCCAGCAGCGTGACACAGGAGATTAACACTGAAGCTTTCTTT. Together with reference TRBV9 and TRBJ1-1, the CDR3 gives the full variable domain: DSGVTQTPKHLITATGQRVTLRCSPRSGDLSVYWYQQSLDQGLQFLIQYYNGEERAKGNILERFSAQQFPDLHSELNLSSLELGDSALYFCASSVTQEINTEAFFGQGTRLTVV.

This clone was detected a few times. The gene calls are TRBV12-3 or TRBV12-4 and TRBJ1-2, with TRBD1 matching 9 bases. The J segment lost 11 bases and the V segment lost 3 bases, leaving 4 bases of the junction unmatched. There are 12 residues in the CDR3. The CDR3 region is CASSLGQGSYTF. CDR3 in DNA: TGTGCCAGCAGTTTGGGACAGGGTTCATACACCTTC.

V usage is TRBV20-1 and J usage is TRBJ1-1, with 7 positions matching TRBD1. The CDR3 contains 14 residues. V shed 3 bases, J shed 1 base, and the junction held 5 bases outside the gene matches. Germline V gene data show CDR1 as DFQATT and CDR2 as SNEGSKA (reference sequence). The chain's CDR3 is CSASKQGRNTEAFF. The CDR3 DNA reads as TGCAGTGCTAGTAAACAGGGGCGGAACACTGAAGCTTTCTTT.

CDR3 in amino acids: CSVERDEQYF. The CDR3 bases are TGCAGCGTTGAACGAGACGAGCAGTACTTC. V and J are TRBV29-1 and TRBJ2-7, with D uncertain. Germline CDR1 reads SQVTM; CDR2 reads ANQGSEA. Trimming took off 2 bases at V and 5 bases at J, with 4 bases between the two ends. The CDR3 sequence is 10 residues long.

This clone was recorded only once. This chain uses TRBV27 with TRBJ2-5; D gene ambiguous. In germline, CDR1 is MNHEY, CDR2 SMNVEV (reference sequence). This CDR3 spans 11 amino acids. The V and J ends lost 2 bases and 5 bases respectively, with 3 bases between them. The CDR3 nucleotides read TGTGCCAGCAGTTTACTGGAGACCCAGTACTTC. It codes for CASSLLETQYF.

Sample share makes this clone medium-sized. The rearrangement links TRBV11-2 to TRBJ2-3; TRBD1 agrees at 8 bases. CDR3 size: 16 residues. V lost 0 bases to trimming and J lost 2 bases; unmatched junction nucleotides: 4. Looked up from germline, CDR1 is SGHAT and CDR2 is FQNNGV. The CDR3 nucleotides are TGTGCCAGCAGCTTAGAGTGGACAGGGATCACAGATACGCAGTATTTT. Translating gives CASSLEWTGITDTQYF.

This sequence joins TRBV9 and TRBJ1-3; maybe TRBD1 (6 bases). The CDR3 sequence is 14 residues long. The ends were cut back, 4 bases at V and 0 bases at J, with 8 bases in the middle. In germline, CDR1 is SGDLS, CDR2 YYNGEE. CDR3: CASSIRGSGNTIYF. The CDR3 DNA reads as TGTGCCAGCAGCATCAGGGGCTCTGGAAACACCATATATTTT.

The chain has TRBV5-4 and TRBJ2-3, with 7 bases aligning to TRBD2. Germline loops: CDR1 SGHNT, CDR2 YYREEE (reference sequence). The V gene end was trimmed by 0 bases and the J gene end by 1 base; junction bases not matched to a gene: 5. The CDR3 extends over 16 amino acids. This CDR3 reads CASSLEAGAGTDTQYF. CDR3 sequence (DNA): TGTGCCAGCAGCTTGGAGGCGGGAGCGGGCACAGATACGCAGTATTTT.

The rearrangement links TRBV10-3 to TRBJ2-7; D is ambiguous. The V gene lost 11 bases and the J gene lost 2 bases, with 34 bases spanning the gap. CDR1 ENHRY and CDR2 SYGVKD come from the germline V gene. This CDR3 comprises 19 residues. CDR3 amino acids: CASSASVSSGAIIAYEQYF. The CDR3 DNA reads as TGTGCCTCTTCGGCCTCGGTGTCGTCAGGCGCTATAATTGCCTACGAGCAGTACTTC.

This clone was counted a single time. The V call is TRBV20-1, the J call TRBJ2-1; no reliable D call. CDR1 and CDR2 from the germline V gene are DFQATT and SNEGSKA (reference sequence). The CDR3 extends over 14 amino acids. Trimming cost V 3 bases and J 2 bases, with 11 bases left between them. In DNA form, the CDR3 reads TGCAGTGCTAGTGGGCTAAGCGCCTACAATGAGCAGTTCTTC. It yields the protein CSASGLSAYNEQFF.

The rearrangement joins TRBV13 to TRBJ2-1; perhaps TRBD1 as D (5 bases). The length of the CDR3 is 15 residues. Germline assignment: CDR1 PRHDT and CDR2 FYEKMQ (reference sequence). V lost 1 base, J lost 5 bases, and 12 bases lay in between. In DNA, the CDR3 is TGTGCCAGCAGCTTAGAGGGCAGGGCAGACAATGAGCAGTTCTTC. Protein: CASSLEGRADNEQFF.

The chain joins TRBV5-1 to TRBJ2-3; 7 bases are shared with TRBD2. Germline V gene data show CDR1 as SGHRS and CDR2 as YFSETQ. This CDR3 contains 16 residues. The junction had 4 bases not matched to a gene; V was cut back by 0 bases and J by 0 bases. The CDR3 nucleotides read TGCGCCAGCAGCTTGGGATCTAGCGGTAGCACAGATACGCAGTATTTT. It encodes CASSLGSSGSTDTQYF.

The chain uses TRBV27 and TRBJ2-1; 12 bases match TRBD2. The CDR3 totals 19 residues. Germline V gene sequence: CDR1 MNHEY, CDR2 SMNVEV (reference sequence). Germline trimming cut 5 bases from V and 0 bases from J; bases unmatched to any gene: 11. The CDR3 region has the DNA TGTGCCAGCAGTCCACGACTAGCGGGGGCCGGGATCTCCTACAATGAGCAGTTCTTC. It encodes CASSPRLAGAGISYNEQFF.

V usage is TRBV9 and J usage is TRBJ2-3, with TRBD2 identical over 11 bases. Germline CDR1 SGDLS, CDR2 YYNGEE. V gave up 0 bases and J gave up 2 bases; unmatched junction bases: 8. CDR3 size: 18 residues. The CDR3 DNA reads TGTGCCAGCAGCGTAGCCGGTCTAGCGGGAGGCCTCACAGATACGCAGTATTTT. Amino acid sequence: CASSVAGLAGGLTDTQYF. Using reference TRBV9 and TRBJ2-3 for the parts outside the CDR3, the full variable domain is DSGVTQTPKHLITATGQRVTLRCSPRSGDLSVYWYQQSLDQGLQFLIQYYNGEERAKGNILERFSAQQFPDLHSELNLSSLELGDSALYFCASSVAGLAGGLTDTQYFGPGTRLTVL.

The rearrangement uses TRBV6-5 and TRBJ2-7, with D tentatively TRBD2 (6 bases). There are 15 residues in the CDR3. V was pared by 2 bases and J by 3 bases, with 14 bases between. Germline V gives CDR1 MNHEY, CDR2 SVGAGI. CDR3 amino acids: CASSYEEGSGYEQYF. In nucleotides, the CDR3 is TGTGCCAGCAGTTACGAGGAGGGGTCCGGCTACGAGCAGTACTTC.

This clone was observed once. This chain joins TRBV5-4 and TRBJ1-4; 7 bases align to TRBD1. This CDR3 is 15 amino acids long. Germline V gene lookup returns CDR1 SGHNT and CDR2 YYREEE (reference sequence). With V trimmed by 4 bases and J by 3 bases, 6 bases remained unmatched. The chain's CDR3 is CASSEGTAPNEKLFF. CDR3 in DNA: TGTGCCAGCAGCGAAGGGACAGCCCCTAATGAAAAACTGTTTTTT.

The chain is built from TRBV6-2 or TRBV6-3 and TRBJ2-7, with D tentatively TRBD2 (6 bases). With 6 bases removed from V and 7 bases from J, the gap between germline ends came to 22 bases. There are 15 residues in the CDR3. Germline CDR1 MNHEY, CDR2 SVGEGT. As DNA, the CDR3 is TGTGCCAGCAGCCCTCTCGGGAGTGGTGGTTTAGAGCAGTACTTC. Its translation is CASSPLGSGGLEQYF.

The genes are TRBV12-3 or TRBV12-4 and TRBJ1-1, with D uncertain. V was pared by 10 bases and J by 0 bases, with 6 bases between. The CDR3 spans 11 residues. The CDR3 DNA sequence: TGTGCCATTTCGGTGAACACTGAAGCTTTCTTT. This gives the protein CAISVNTEAFF.

The rearrangement joins TRBV7-2 to TRBJ1-2, with D unresolved. Trimming cost V 2 bases and J 3 bases, with 10 bases left between them. In germline, CDR1 is SGHTA, CDR2 FQGNSA. The CDR3 is made up of 14 amino acids. The CDR3 is CASSLRGIHYGYTF. Written as DNA, the CDR3 is TGTGCCAGCAGCTTACGAGGCATTCACTATGGCTACACCTTC.

This chain joins TRBV11-1 and TRBJ2-5, with 7 nucleotides matching TRBD1. The CDR3 spans 15 residues. Germline-derived CDR1 and CDR2 are SGHAT and FQDESV (reference sequence). With 3 bases clipped from V and 1 base from J, the junction kept 5 bases outside the gene matches. The DNA for the CDR3 is TGTGCCAGCAGCTTCCTACAGGGGACCCAAGAGACCCAGTACTTC. Its protein product is CASSFLQGTQETQYF.

V and J are TRBV14 and TRBJ2-5; D call uncertain. The germline V gene encodes CDR1 SGHDN and CDR2 FVKESK. The CDR3 is 13 amino acids. V lost 3 bases and J lost 5, with 10 bases in between. CDR3 in amino acids: CASSHNRRETQYF. CDR3 nucleotides: TGTGCCAGCAGCCATAACAGACGGGAGACCCAGTACTTC.

The chain links TRBV6-6 to TRBJ1-6; 7 nucleotides agree with TRBD1. The germline gives CDR1 MNHNY, CDR2 SVGAGI (reference sequence). The V segment lost 2 bases and the J segment 8 bases; nucleotides outside the gene matches: 6. This CDR3 is 15 amino acids long. The CDR3 DNA reads TGTGCCAGCAGTTACATAGGGGGCGCGGATTCACCCCTCCACTTT. This encodes CASSYIGGADSPLHF.